These 21 T cell receptor beta chains came from one sample sequenced in a study of T cell clonality in common variable immunodeficiency. Findings of the study overall: Reportedly, TCR beta sequences from common variable immunodeficiency showed fewer deletions and N-nucleotide insertions.

Sequencing was performed with immunoSEQ multiplex PCR; in TCRdb, only in-frame clones are kept and a portion is missing. The sample holds about 20,000 clones, and no clone turns up only once. Their recognized antigens are unknown. The sequencing sample was made of peripheral blood mononuclear cells. Receptors were obtained from a human donor with common variable immunodeficiency.

Points on this clone: From the germline J gene comes the end of the CDR3, since the read stops 3 residues before it. The chain joins TRBV7-9 to TRBJ1-3; perhaps TRBD1 as D (5 bases). Trimming took 0 bases from V and 2 from J, leaving 5 bases between them. This CDR3 comprises 14 residues. Germline-derived CDR1 and CDR2 are SEHNR and FQNEAQ (reference sequence). The part of the CDR3 DNA that was read is TGTGCCAGCAGCTTAGCAGGGGCTGGAAACACC. As protein: CASSLAGAGNT. The full-length CDR3 reads as CASSLAGAGNTIYF.

This clone showed up just a few times. The sequenced fragment ends 3 residues before the CDR3 boundary, so the rest is inferred from the germline J gene. The chain couples TRBV7-3 to TRBJ2-1; 7 nucleotides align to TRBD1. The CDR3 is 15 residues long. V lost 4 bases and J lost 6; bases outside the gene matches: 9. Germline values: CDR1 SGHTA, CDR2 FQGTGA. The sequenced CDR3 bases are TGTGCCAGCAGCTCACAGGGGCTTAATCCCAATGAG. It yields the protein CASSSQGLNPNE. The complete CDR3 sequence is CASSSQGLNPNEQFF. The entire variable domain, with the rest obtained from reference TRBV7-3 and TRBJ2-1, is as follows: GAGVSQTPSNKVTEKGKYVELRCDPISGHTALYWYRQSLGQGPEFLIYFQGTGAADDSGLPNDRFFAVRPEGSVSTLKIQRTERGDSAVYLCASSSQGLNPNEQFFGPGTRLTVL.

A word on this clone: From the germline J gene comes the end of the CDR3, since the read stops 3 residues before it. The V gene is TRBV6-2 or TRBV6-3, the J gene TRBJ2-2; 7 bases align to TRBD2. Germline lookup yields CDR1 MNHEY and CDR2 SVGEGT. V lost 2 bases and J lost 2; bases outside the gene matches: 2. The CDR3 covers 15 residues. The CDR3 loop is CASSYSGTNTGELFF. The covered CDR3 bases are TGTGCCAGCAGTTACAGCGGGACTAACACCGGGGAG.

The CDR3 DNA, read in part, is TGTGCCAGTAGTGGAGGGCCCTATAGCAATCAGCCC. Its protein product is CASSGGPYSNQP. The whole CDR3 sequence is CASSGGPYSNQPQHF. The chain recombines TRBV19 with TRBJ1-5; D not resolved. The read ends 3 residues before the CDR3 terminus; that terminus is restored from the germline J gene. Trimming removed 5 bases from V and 0 bases from J, with 11 bases in between. Germline V gene lookup returns CDR1 LNHDA and CDR2 SQIVND (reference sequence). CDR3 length: 15 amino acids.

For this clone: The read stops 3 residues short of the end of the CDR3; the missing end is completed from the germline J gene. The chain couples TRBV7-9 to TRBJ2-5; D not certain. Germline V CDR1 and CDR2: SEHNR, FQNEAQ (reference sequence). The CDR3 covers 14 residues. The V and J ends lost 3 bases and 4 bases respectively, with 12 bases between them. The sequenced CDR3 bases are TGTGCCAGCAGCTTCGTCCAGATACGAGAGACC. Its protein is CASSFVQIRET. The entire CDR3 protein is CASSFVQIRETQYF. The full variable domain, with the rest looked up from reference TRBV7-9 and TRBJ2-5, is DTGVSQNPRHKITKRGQNVTFRCDPISEHNRLYWYRQTLGQGPEFLTYFQNEAQLEKSRLLSDRFSAERPKGSFSTLEIQRTEQGDSAMYLCASSFVQIRETQYFGPGTRLLVL.

A few counts support this clone. Read data end 3 residues before the CDR3 end; the end is taken from the germline J gene. The chain links TRBV19 to TRBJ2-3, with D possibly being TRBD2 (6 bases). Trimming took off 8 bases at V and 2 bases at J, with 17 bases between the two ends. Germline CDR1 LNHDA, CDR2 SQIVND (reference sequence). This CDR3 contains 15 residues. The covered CDR3 bases are TGTGCCAGTGGTCGTACCGGGGGTATCACAGATACG. This encodes CASGRTGGITDT. From start to end, the CDR3 is CASGRTGGITDTQYF.

With regard to this clone: The read is 3 residues too short to cover the CDR3 end, so that end is filled in from the germline J gene. This chain uses TRBV7-3 with TRBJ2-5; TRBD1 might be the D (6 bases). Germline V gene lookup returns CDR1 SGHTA and CDR2 FQGTGA. The V and J ends lost 5 bases and 4 bases respectively, with 20 bases between them. This CDR3 is built from 16 residues. CDR3 amino acids: CASSLGQFRGGETQYF. Incomplete CDR3 DNA: TGTGCCAGCAGCCTGGGCCAATTCAGAGGGGGAGAGACC.

This clone has more than one count but fewer than ten. From the germline J gene comes the end of the CDR3, since the read stops 3 residues before it. The chain combines TRBV19 with TRBJ2-1, with D possibly matching TRBD1 (6 bases). V shed 4 bases and J shed 6 bases, with 16 bases lying between them. This CDR3 region has 15 residues. Germline CDR1 is LNHDA and CDR2 is SQIVND (reference sequence). The CDR3 protein is CASSKVSGVGNEQFF. The CDR3 DNA, read in part, is TGTGCCAGTAGTAAGGTTTCAGGGGTAGGCAATGAG.

Regarding this clone: The observed sequence ends 3 residues before the CDR3 terminus, with the missing tail filled in from the germline J gene. This chain connects TRBV6-2 or TRBV6-3 to TRBJ2-1; TRBD2 might be the D (5 bases). V was pared by 5 bases and J by 5 bases, with 16 bases between. Germline V gene data show CDR1 as MNHEY and CDR2 as SVGEGT. The CDR3 loop spans 15 amino acids. Incomplete CDR3 DNA: TGTGCCAGCAGTGCGGAGGTAATTTCGGACAATGAG. It yields the protein CASSAEVISDNE. The entire CDR3 protein is CASSAEVISDNEQFF.

Comments on this clone: The read halts 3 residues ahead of the CDR3 end, with the missing end drawn from the germline J gene. V usage is TRBV23-1 and J usage is TRBJ2-2; 7 positions match TRBD1. TRBV23-1 is recorded as an ORF, its role being uncertain. The trim removed 7 bases at V and 5 bases at J, leaving 13 bases unmatched. This CDR3 comprises 16 residues. The CDR3 loop reads CASTTGALTRTGELFF. The sequenced part of the CDR3 DNA is TGCGCCAGCACCACAGGGGCTCTCACGAGAACCGGGGAG.

The table lists this clone with a few counts. The sequenced fragment ends 3 residues before the CDR3 boundary, so the rest is inferred from the germline J gene. The chain recombines TRBV30 with TRBJ1-1; 7 bases agree with TRBD1. The length of the CDR3 is 13 residues. J gave up 1 base and V 8 bases, and 7 bases lay outside the gene matches. Germline assignment: CDR1 GTSNPN and CDR2 SVGIG (reference sequence). CDR3 bases read: TGTGCCCCAGGCAAGGGGGCGAACACTGAA. Protein sequence: CAPGKGANTE. Given in full, the CDR3 is CAPGKGANTEAFF. Looking up the rest from reference TRBV30 and TRBJ1-1 gives the full variable domain: SQTIHQWPATLVQPVGSPLSLECTVEGTSNPNLYWYRQAAGRGLQLLFYSVGIGQISSEVPQNLSASRPQDRQFILSSKKLLLSDSGFYLCAPGKGANTEAFFGQGTRLTVV.

This clone was found a few times. Sequencing ends 3 residues short of the CDR3 end; the germline J gene provides the rest. This chain uses TRBV19 with TRBJ1-1; the D gene is possibly TRBD1 (5 bases). V lost 5 bases and J lost 5, with 12 bases in between. CDR3 length: 13 residues. CDR1 LNHDA and CDR2 SQIVND come from the germline V gene (reference sequence). The sequenced CDR3 bases are TGTGCCAGTAGTGGCCAGGGTTCTACTGAA. This gives the protein CASSGQGSTE. The whole CDR3 reads CASSGQGSTEAFF.

This clone was seen only a few times. Coverage ceases 3 residues before the CDR3 finishes, and the germline J gene fills in the end. The rearrangement joins TRBV7-9 to TRBJ2-2, with a tentative D call TRBD1 (6 bases). Germline values: CDR1 SEHNR, CDR2 FQNEAQ (reference sequence). The CDR3 has 14 amino acids. V shed 5 bases and J shed 6 bases, with 13 bases lying between them. CDR3 DNA, as far as it was read: TGTGCCAGCAGCCGGACCCAGGGGTCCGGGGAG. The encoded protein is CASSRTQGSGE. The full CDR3 protein reads CASSRTQGSGELFF.

With regard to this clone: The read gets to within 3 residues of the CDR3 end, and the germline J gene fills in the rest. The gene calls are TRBV7-9 and TRBJ2-5; D is perhaps TRBD1 (5 bases). Between the trimmed V and J ends, which lost 5 bases and 7 bases, there was a span of 11 bases. Germline V lookup: CDR1 SEHNR, CDR2 FQNEAQ (reference sequence). The CDR3 extends over 12 amino acids. The sequenced CDR3 bases are TGTGCCAGCAGCGCACAGGAAGGGACC. Amino acids: CASSAQEGT. The entire CDR3 protein reads CASSAQEGTQYF.

This clone was seen a few times. The read falls 3 residues short of the CDR3 end, and the missing part is taken from the germline J gene. This chain uses TRBV6-2 or TRBV6-3 with TRBJ1-6; D is undetermined. Germline loops: CDR1 MNHEY, CDR2 SVGEGT. The CDR3 is made up of 16 amino acids. Trimming removed 3 bases at V and 10 bases at J, with 19 bases between. The sequenced part of the CDR3 DNA is TGTGCCAGCAGTTATTCATCAGCAGGCTTTCGGTCACCC. Encoded protein: CASSYSSAGFRSP. The whole CDR3 reads CASSYSSAGFRSPLHF.

Only a few counts were recorded for this clone. The CDR3 end falls 3 residues outside the read, so it is completed with the germline J gene. V gene TRBV6-2 or TRBV6-3 combines with J gene TRBJ2-1; 7 nucleotides line up with TRBD2. This CDR3 spans 13 amino acids. The V gene's germline CDR1 is MNHEY and CDR2 SVGEGT. V shed 5 bases, J shed 5 bases, and the junction held 3 bases outside the gene matches. The CDR3 loop reads CASSPLADNEQFF. CDR3 DNA, as far as it was read: TGTGCCAGCAGTCCTCTAGCGGACAATGAG.

This clone was seen a handful of times. The read finishes 3 residues shy of the CDR3 end, and the germline J gene is used to complete it. This chain connects TRBV5-1 to TRBJ2-2; the match to TRBD2 covers 12 bases. The CDR3 has 16 residues. V lost 3 bases to trimming and J lost 1 base; unmatched junction nucleotides: 1. Germline-derived CDR1 and CDR2 are SGHRS and YFSETQ. The CDR3 reads CASSSLAGGNTGELFF. CDR3 DNA, as far as it was read: TGCGCCAGCAGCTCACTAGCGGGGGGGAACACCGGGGAG.

This clone was found a few times. The missing CDR3 end, 3 residues past where the read stops, is filled in from the germline J gene. The chain combines TRBV19 with TRBJ2-1; D might be TRBD2 (6 bases). The germline V gene has CDR1 LNHDA and CDR2 SQIVND (reference sequence). Deletions cut 7 bases from V and 3 bases from J, with 16 bases between. The CDR3 sequence is 15 residues long. CDR3 bases read: TGTGCCAGTACCTTGGGGGGAAAGGGCTACAATGAG. Amino acids: CASTLGGKGYNE. The whole CDR3 sequence reads CASTLGGKGYNEQFF.

With regard to this clone: The read terminates 3 residues ahead of where the CDR3 ends, so the germline J gene completes it. The rearrangement uses TRBV7-3 and TRBJ2-3, with 9 bases lining up with TRBD2. Germline V gives CDR1 SGHTA, CDR2 FQGTGA. V lost 5 bases, J lost 4 bases, and 7 bases stayed unmatched. The CDR3 runs to 15 residues. The covered CDR3 bases are TGTGCCAGCAGCCTTAGCGGGGGAGGCGCAGATACG. It is translated as CASSLSGGGADT. The entire CDR3 protein is CASSLSGGGADTQYF.

Of note for this clone: The read falls 3 residues short of the CDR3 end, and the missing part is taken from the germline J gene. This chain joins TRBV7-2 and TRBJ2-1, with 12 positions matching TRBD2. In germline, CDR1 is SGHTA, CDR2 FQGNSA. This CDR3 region has 15 residues. V dropped 2 bases and J dropped 6; count of bases not matched to a gene: 2. CDR3 sequence reads: CASSLRTSGINEQFF. The CDR3 bases that were read are TGTGCCAGCAGCTTACGGACTAGCGGGATCAATGAG.

This clone was observed a handful of times. The read is 3 residues too short to cover the CDR3 end, so that end is filled in from the germline J gene. The chain employs TRBV7-2 and TRBJ2-1; 10 nucleotides match TRBD1. CDR1 is SGHTA and CDR2 is FQGNSA in the germline V gene. This CDR3 spans 15 amino acids. Trimming removed 6 bases from V and 9 bases from J; junction bases left unmatched: 11. CDR3 DNA, as far as it was read: TGTGCCAGCAGTCAAACCCGGGACAGGGGACGTGAG. It codes for CASSQTRDRGRE. The CDR3, in full, reads CASSQTRDRGREQFF.